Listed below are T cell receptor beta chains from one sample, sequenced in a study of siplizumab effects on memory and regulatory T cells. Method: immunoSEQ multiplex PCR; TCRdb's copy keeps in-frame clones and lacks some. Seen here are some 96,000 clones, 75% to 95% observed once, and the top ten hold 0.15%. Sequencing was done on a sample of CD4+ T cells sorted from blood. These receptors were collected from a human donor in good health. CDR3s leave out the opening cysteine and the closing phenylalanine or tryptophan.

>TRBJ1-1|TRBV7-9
ASSIHRENTEAF
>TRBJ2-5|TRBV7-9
ASSPRTSGGQETQY
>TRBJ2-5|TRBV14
ASSPPRSGGRETQY
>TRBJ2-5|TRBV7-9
ASSLPSLGGTGKETQY
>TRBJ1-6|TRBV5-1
ASSLEGVNSPLH
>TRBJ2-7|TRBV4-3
ASSRGPGRNEQY
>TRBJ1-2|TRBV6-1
ASSVPWKDRGYT
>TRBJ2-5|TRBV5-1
ASSSQYQETQY
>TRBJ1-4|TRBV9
ASSGTPPEKLF
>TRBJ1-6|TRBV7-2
ASSLVRDSPLH
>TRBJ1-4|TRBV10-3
AISESRGASEKLF
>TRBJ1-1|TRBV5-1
ASSLGARGQTEAF
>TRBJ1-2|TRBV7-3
ASSLGQMGNGYT
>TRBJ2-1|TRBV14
ASSQGYGDSYNEQF
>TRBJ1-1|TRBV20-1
RFWANTEAF
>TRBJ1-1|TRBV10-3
AISEMRGETEAF
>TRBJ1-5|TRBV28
ASSPMTGVNQPQH
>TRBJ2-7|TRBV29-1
SVVTGVYEQY
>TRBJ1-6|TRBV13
ASSRGDREYSPLH
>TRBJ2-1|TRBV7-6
ASSPSTTGSNEQF
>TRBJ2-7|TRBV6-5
ASFGGSSYEQY
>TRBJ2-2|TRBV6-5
ASRVGGAIVGELF
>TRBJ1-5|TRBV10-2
ASSESERWPQH
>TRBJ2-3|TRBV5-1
ASSLLGGTTDTQY
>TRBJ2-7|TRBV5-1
ASSFSGTSGAYEQY
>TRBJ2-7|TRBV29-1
SVEQGSYEQY
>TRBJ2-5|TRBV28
ASSFRVQAIQETQY
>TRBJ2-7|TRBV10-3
AHKTGSNEQY
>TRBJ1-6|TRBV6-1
ASSPPGRTNSPLH
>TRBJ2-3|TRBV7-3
ASSLGGLTDTQY
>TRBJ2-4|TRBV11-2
ASSRASNIQY